The clone carrying this T cell receptor beta chain has a count of ten or more. Its target is not known. The CDR3 is 19 amino acids. Trimming took 5 bases from V and 5 from J; bases not matched to a gene: 23. From germline, CDR1 is MNHNS and CDR2 SASEGT. The sample originates from a study of T cells in Graves' hyperthyroidism and ophthalmopathy. Findings and limits, study-wide: In blood, most of the thyroid clonotypes expanded above 0.001 were also present.

Lactation, pregnancy, other autoimmune disease or uncontrolled infection led to exclusion of patients. Amplification of TCR beta CDR3 regions used RNA as the template. In the first-round RT-PCR of the TCR CDR3, the HTBI primer set was used. From the multiplex PCR reads, TCRdb called clonotypes with MiXCR, one entry per CDR3 protein. The data contain a few hundred thousand distinct CDR3 sequences, 15% of them singletons. The sequencing input was blood. The sequence was collected from a woman aged 45-65 years with Graves' hyperthyroidism that later progressed to Graves' ophthalmopathy. This chain joins TRBV6-1 and TRBJ2-7; 8 bases line up with TRBD1. The CDR3 region has the DNA TGTGCCAGCAGTTATAGTTACAGGGGGAACCTACATTCTAAGGACGAGCAGTACTTC. As protein: CASSYSYRGNLHSKDEQYF.